This T cell receptor (beta chain) appears in the sequencing data of a study of blood T cell repertoires in COVID-19. Background on the study: The United States, Italy and Spain supplied acute and convalescent COVID-19 samples. Sources were T cells, B-cell-depleted T cells, or PBMCs; the material itself was cDNA or gDNA.

In the authors' methods: Amplification of reference gene primers was used by the study to estimate nucleated cell counts. Profiled with immunoSEQ multiplex PCR; TCRdb holds only in-frame clones, not every one. The DNA gave D and trimming, while V, J and clone size come from that table. The table shows some 370,000 clones, with 89% occurring only once. CDR1 LGHDT and CDR2 YNNKEL come from the germline V gene (reference sequence). V dropped 1 base and J dropped 5 bases, with 12 bases sitting between them. The CDR3 length is 15 residues. The sequenced sample consisted of peripheral blood. The source of this sequence is a man in his forties with acute or convalescent COVID-19. The chain joins TRBV3-1 (or the pseudogene TRBV3-2) to TRBJ1-5, with a weak D call TRBD1 (6 bases). This CDR3 is CASSQGDTKHQPQHF. Here the CDR3 DNA reads TGTGCCAGCAGCCAAGGGGACACAAAACATCAGCCCCAGCATTTT.